These T cell receptor beta chains were read from a single sample in a study of human T cells and chemical hapten exposure. A single record per CDR3 protein comes from TCRdb applying MiXCR to the RACE reads. The table lists about 42,000 distinct CDR3 sequences, 12% of them singletons. Sequenced here: whole blood, sampled in connection with sensitization to the hapten diphenylcyclopropenone (DPC). These receptors originate from a woman between 25 and 40 years old with alopecia areata. Some clones in this sample may be carry-over from other donors' samples. The CDR3 runs from the conserved cysteine through the conserved F or W. A D gene is named only where the DNA matches it firmly. The size field is filled for only some rows; it gives once, few, many or a size class.

d_call	j_call	clone_size	v_call	cdr3_nt	cdr3_aa
TRBD1	TRBJ2-1	many	TRBV7-3	TGTGCCAGCAGCTTAAATGGACAGGGGTACAATGAGCAGTTCTTC	CASSLNGQGYNEQFF
TRBD1	TRBJ2-3	-	TRBV7-6	TGTGCCAGCAGCAGAACCGGGACAGGGGGCCGGTTGAACACAGATACGCAGTATTTT	CASSRTGTGGRLNTDTQYF
-	TRBJ2-4	few	TRBV6-2/TRBV6-3	TGTGCCAGCAGTTACTCGAAATTCAGCCAGGAGTGGGACATTCAGTACTTC	CASSYSKFSQEWDIQYF
-	TRBJ2-1	many	TRBV7-2	TGTGCCAGCAGCTTAGATGTATACCAAAGCTCCTACAATGAGCAGTTCTTC	CASSLDVYQSSYNEQFF
TRBD2	TRBJ2-1	-	TRBV19	TGTGCCAGTAGTCCTCTAGCGGAGTCACACAATGAGCAGTTCTTC	CASSPLAESHNEQFF
TRBD1	TRBJ2-2	-	TRBV5-4	TGTGCCAGCAGCACCGGGACAGGAAGAACCGGGGAGCTGTTTTTT	CASSTGTGRTGELFF
TRBD2	TRBJ2-7	medium-sized	TRBV4-1	TGCGCCAGCAGCCAAGATCCTAGCGGGAGCGCCTACGAGCAGTACTTC	CASSQDPSGSAYEQYF
-	TRBJ2-6	many	TRBV6-5	TGTGCCACCGACGCCACCTCTGGGGCCAACGTCCTGACTTTC	CATDATSGANVLTF
-	TRBJ2-7	many	TRBV7-9	TGTGCCAGCAGCTTAGGTGTCTACGAGCAGTACTTC	CASSLGVYEQYF
TRBD2	TRBJ2-1	many	TRBV7-9	TGTGCCAGCAGCCAGCGGGAGGGGAATGAGCAGTTCTTC	CASSQREGNEQFF
TRBD1	TRBJ1-4	many	TRBV15	TGTGCCACCAGCAGAGAGGCAGGGGGGAGTGAAAAACTGTTTTTT	CATSREAGGSEKLFF
-	TRBJ1-4	few	TRBV21-1	TGTGCCAGCAGGGACAGGGGCAAAAATGAAAAACTGTTTTTT	CASRDRGKNEKLFF
TRBD1	TRBJ1-2	few	TRBV27	TGTGCCAGCAGTCCCCAGGGGGCGCTTGGTGGCTACACCTTC	CASSPQGALGGYTF
TRBD2	TRBJ2-1	-	TRBV6-2/TRBV6-3	TGTGCCAGCAGTGCGACGGGACTACCAAACAATGAGCAGTTCTTC	CASSATGLPNNEQFF
-	TRBJ2-1	many	TRBV11-3	TGTGCCAGCAGCTTAAGTGGGAATGAGCAGTTCTTC	CASSLSGNEQFF
-	TRBJ2-7	-	TRBV7-2	TGTGCCAGCAGCCCCTCCCCCCTTGGAGAGCAGTACTTC	CASSPSPLGEQYF
-	TRBJ2-2	few	TRBV21-1	TGTGCCAGCAGCAAAGCCGGGATCTCCACCGGGGAGCTGTTTTTT	CASSKAGISTGELFF
-	TRBJ2-5	few	TRBV5-1	TGCGCCAGCAGCTCTACCGGGACAAAGGAGACCCAGTACTTC	CASSSTGTKETQYF
-	TRBJ2-1	-	TRBV9	TGTGCCAGCAGCGTAGGGATAGCGTCCGGGAATGAGCAGTTCTTC	CASSVGIASGNEQFF
TRBD2	TRBJ2-3	-	TRBV28	TGTGCCAGCATCCCGACTAGCATGGTCTCAGATACGCAGTATTTT	CASIPTSMVSDTQYF
TRBD2	TRBJ2-3	many	TRBV18	TGTGCCAGCTCACCATCACTAGCGCAAGATACGCAGTATTTT	CASSPSLAQDTQYF
-	TRBJ2-7	-	TRBV20-1	TGCAGTCCCGCCGGGGTCACGAACTTC	CSPAGVTNF
-	TRBJ1-5	-	TRBV20-1	TGCAGTGCCTGGGACCCGGGTAATCAGCCCCAGCATTTT	CSAWDPGNQPQHF
-	TRBJ1-4	many	TRBV6-6	TGTGCCAGCAGTCGGGACCGACTTCTAATGAAAAAACTGTTTTTT	CASSRDRLLMKKLFF
-	TRBJ2-7	many	TRBV20-1	TGCAGTGCCATGGCCCCGGACAGCTCCTACGAGCAGTACTTC	CSAMAPDSSYEQYF
-	TRBJ1-4	few	TRBV20-1	TGCAGTGCTACCGATGACAGTTTTTTCGGGGGACTGTTTTTT	CSATDDSFFGGLFF
TRBD2	TRBJ2-1	many	TRBV6-2/TRBV6-3	TGTGCCAGCAGTTACTCCCCTAGCGGGAGCGAGGATGAGCAGTTCTTC	CASSYSPSGSEDEQFF
-	TRBJ1-1	-	TRBV6-5	TGTGCCAGCAGTCCCCGCGGAGGGTTGAACACTGAAGCTTTCTTT	CASSPRGGLNTEAFF
TRBD1	TRBJ1-5	many	TRBV6-2/TRBV6-3	TGTGCCAGCACCCTCGCCGGACAGGGACGGGGTCAGCCCCAGCATTTT	CASTLAGQGRGQPQHF
-	TRBJ2-3	medium-sized	TRBV25-1	TGTGCCAGCAATGCAGGCACAGATACGCAGTATTTT	CASNAGTDTQYF
-	TRBJ2-7	few	TRBV29-1	TGCAGTGTTGCTGACTTCTACGAGCAGTACTTC	CSVADFYEQYF
-	TRBJ2-7	-	TRBV28	TGTGCCAGCAGTTTTTTGAACGAGCAGTACTTC	CASSFLNEQYF
-	TRBJ1-5	-	TRBV18	TGTGCCAGCTCACCAGGGGATCAGCCCCAGCATTTT	CASSPGDQPQHF
-	TRBJ2-2	few	TRBV9	TGTGCCAGCAGACGGGACTCGAACACCGGGGAGCTGTTTTTT	CASRRDSNTGELFF
-	TRBJ2-1	-	TRBV9	TGTGCCAGCAGCGCCGGCAGAGATGAGCAGTTCTTC	CASSAGRDEQFF
-	TRBJ1-1	-	TRBV28	TGTGCCAGCTCTGCGGGGGGGTACACTGAAGCTTTCTTT	CASSAGGYTEAFF
TRBD1	TRBJ1-1	-	TRBV7-9	TGTGCCAGCAGCCAGACAGGGGGGTCTGAAGCTTTCTTT	CASSQTGGSEAFF
-	TRBJ1-5	-	TRBV6-4	TGTGCCAGCAGTGACAGGACCCGGGGGCCTGTTGGTCAGCCCCAGCATTTT	CASSDRTRGPVGQPQHF
TRBD2	TRBJ2-2	-	TRBV10-3	TGTGCCATCAGTAGAGAGCTAGCGGTGAACACCGGGGAGCTGTTTTTT	CAISRELAVNTGELFF
TRBD1	TRBJ1-2	many	TRBV9	TGTGCCAGCAGCAGACAGGGTATAAGCTATGGCTACACCTTC	CASSRQGISYGYTF
TRBD2	TRBJ2-5	many	TRBV29-1	TGCAGCGTTTCCTCCGGACCGGGGGGGGCCCAGTACTTC	CSVSSGPGGAQYF
-	TRBJ2-7	few	TRBV28	TGTGCCAGCAGTTTGGGCCTCACGAGGGAGCAGTACTTC	CASSLGLTREQYF
-	TRBJ2-7	many	TRBV4-3	TGCGCCAGCAGCCAAGTCCTAGCGAGCTCCTACGAGCAGTACTTC	CASSQVLASSYEQYF
TRBD2	TRBJ2-1	many	TRBV20-1	TGCAGTGCAACTAGACTAGCGGGAGATGGTAATGAGCAGTTCTTC	CSATRLAGDGNEQFF
TRBD1	TRBJ2-2	few	TRBV6-1	TGTGCCAGCACCCCGACAGGGGGCATTAACACCGGGGAGCTGTTTTTT	CASTPTGGINTGELFF
-	TRBJ2-3	many	TRBV18	TGTGCCAGCTCAACTATGAGCACAGATACGCAGTATTTT	CASSTMSTDTQYF
-	TRBJ2-7	-	TRBV7-9	TGTGCCAGCAGCTTAGAGCCAGGATCCTACGAGCAGTACTTC	CASSLEPGSYEQYF
TRBD2	TRBJ2-5	many	TRBV7-9	TGTGCCAGCAGCCCCCGACTAGCGGGAGGGGCGGAAGAGACCCAGTACTTC	CASSPRLAGGAEETQYF
-	TRBJ1-5	-	TRBV5-1	TGCGCCAGCAGCTGGGAGGGGAGTCAGCCCCAGCATTTT	CASSWEGSQPQHF
TRBD2	TRBJ2-3	many	TRBV20-1	TGCAGTGTCGGGGGACTAGCGGAGAGCACAGATACGCAGTATTTT	CSVGGLAESTDTQYF
-	TRBJ1-1	many	TRBV6-1	TGTGCCAGCAGTGAAGGGCAGTGGATCTTGAACGCTTTCTTT	CASSEGQWILNAFF
-	TRBJ1-3	few	TRBV30	TGTGCCTGGAAGGGTTACGCAAACACCATATATTTT	CAWKGYANTIYF
-	TRBJ2-1	-	TRBV28	TGTGCCAGCAGTTCAACCAAGAAGGATGAGCAGTTCTTC	CASSSTKKDEQFF
TRBD1	TRBJ1-2	many	TRBV28	TGTGCCAGCAAAGGGGGCGGACCTAACTATGGCTACACCTTC	CASKGGGPNYGYTF
-	TRBJ2-7	few	TRBV7-9	TGTGCCAGCAGCTTGGTGGGTCCGGAGGAGCAGTACTTC	CASSLVGPEEQYF